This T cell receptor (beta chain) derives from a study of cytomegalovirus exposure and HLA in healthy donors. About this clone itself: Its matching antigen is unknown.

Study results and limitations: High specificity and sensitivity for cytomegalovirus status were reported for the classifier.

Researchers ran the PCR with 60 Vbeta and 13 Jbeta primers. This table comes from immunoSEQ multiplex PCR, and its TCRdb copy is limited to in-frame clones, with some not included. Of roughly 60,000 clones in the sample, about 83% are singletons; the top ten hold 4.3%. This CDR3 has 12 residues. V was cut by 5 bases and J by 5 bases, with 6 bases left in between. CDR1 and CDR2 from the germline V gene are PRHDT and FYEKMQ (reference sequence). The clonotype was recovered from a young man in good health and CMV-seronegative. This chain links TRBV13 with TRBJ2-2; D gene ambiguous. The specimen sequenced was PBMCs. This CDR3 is CASSPTTGELFF. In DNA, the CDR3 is TGTGCCAGCAGCCCAACTACCGGGGAGCTGTTTTTT.